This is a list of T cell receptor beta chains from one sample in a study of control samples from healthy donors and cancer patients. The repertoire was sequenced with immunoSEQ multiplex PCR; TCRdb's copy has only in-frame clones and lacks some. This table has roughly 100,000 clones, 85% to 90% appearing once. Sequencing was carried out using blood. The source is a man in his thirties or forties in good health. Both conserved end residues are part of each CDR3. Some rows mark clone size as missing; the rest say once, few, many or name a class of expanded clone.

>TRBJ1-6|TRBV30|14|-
CACQGTNYNSPLHF
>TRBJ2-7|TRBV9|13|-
CASSVGGSYEQYF
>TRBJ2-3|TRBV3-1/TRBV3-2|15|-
CASSQNPTGGDTQYF
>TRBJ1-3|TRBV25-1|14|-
CASSATGYGNTIYF
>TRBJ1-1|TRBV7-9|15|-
CASSFGQGGRTEAFF
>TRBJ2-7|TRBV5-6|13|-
CASSLAGRDEQYF
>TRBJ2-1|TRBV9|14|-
CASSGQGDNNEQFF
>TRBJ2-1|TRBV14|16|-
CASSHQIAGVDNEQFF
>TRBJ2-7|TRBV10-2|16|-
CASSPGQGGGVYEQYF
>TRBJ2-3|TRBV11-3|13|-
CASSRDRIDTQYF
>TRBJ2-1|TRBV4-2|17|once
CASSQMGRNTTHNEQFF
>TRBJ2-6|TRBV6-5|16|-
CASSSDPGSGANVLTF